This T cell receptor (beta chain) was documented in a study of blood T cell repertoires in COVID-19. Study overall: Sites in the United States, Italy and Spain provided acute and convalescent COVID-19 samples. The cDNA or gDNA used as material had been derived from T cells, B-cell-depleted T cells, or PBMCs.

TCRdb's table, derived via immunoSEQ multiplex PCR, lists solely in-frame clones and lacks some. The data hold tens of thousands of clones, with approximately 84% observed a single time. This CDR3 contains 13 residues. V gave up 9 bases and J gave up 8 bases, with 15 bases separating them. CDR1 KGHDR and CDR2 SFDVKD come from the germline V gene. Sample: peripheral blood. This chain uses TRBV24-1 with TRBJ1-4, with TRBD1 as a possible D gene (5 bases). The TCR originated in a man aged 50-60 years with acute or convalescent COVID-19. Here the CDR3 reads CATPRRVQEKLFF. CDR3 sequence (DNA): TGTGCCACCCCCCGCAGGGTACAGGAAAAACTGTTTTTT.